A selection of T cell receptor beta chains follows, all from one sample in a study of identical twins. Using its own MiXCR run on the 5' RACE reads, TCRdb lists one record per CDR3 protein. The sample yields 1.5 million to 2 million distinct CDR3 sequences, around 29% seen once. Sample: cord blood. The receptors were gathered from a newborn girl in good health. Each CDR3 is given with its conserved first and last residue. Fields, in order: clone size, V gene, D gene, J gene, CDR3 protein, CDR3 DNA. D genes are given only for firm matches. Only part of the rows carry a size: once, few, many, or a class if the clone is expanded.

NA	TRBV5-1	TRBD1	TRBJ2-7	CASRLSTGLGYEQYF	TGCGCCAGCAGACTCTCGACAGGGTTAGGCTACGAGCAGTACTTC
NA	TRBV7-2	TRBD1	TRBJ2-3	CASSTGTGITDTQYF	TGTGCCAGCAGCACCGGGACAGGGATCACAGATACGCAGTATTTT
NA	TRBV29-1	TRBD1	TRBJ1-2	CSVSDRGLNGYTF	TGCAGCGTTTCGGACAGGGGGCTGAATGGCTACACCTTC
NA	TRBV7-2	NA	TRBJ2-4	CASSLVTEIAKNIQYF	TGTGCCAGCAGCTTGGTCACAGAGATAGCCAAAAACATTCAGTACTTC
few	TRBV6-6	NA	TRBJ2-2	CASSPGVYTGELFF	TGTGCCAGCAGCCCGGGAGTTTACACCGGGGAGCTGTTTTTT
few	TRBV7-9	NA	TRBJ1-1	CASSSRTDTEAFF	TGTGCCAGCAGCTCCAGGACAGACACTGAAGCTTTCTTT
NA	TRBV3-1	TRBD2	TRBJ2-5	CASSQPPGAGWETQYF	TGTGCCAGCAGCCAACCGCCGGGAGCGGGATGGGAGACCCAGTACTTC
many	TRBV4-1	NA	TRBJ2-5	CASSQSGLIQETQYF	TGCGCCAGCAGCCAATCAGGACTAATCCAAGAGACCCAGTACTTC
few	TRBV20-1	NA	TRBJ1-5	CSASLAGGNQPQHF	TGCAGTGCTAGTTTGGCGGGGGGCAATCAGCCCCAGCATTTT
few	TRBV3-1	NA	TRBJ1-2	CASSLDRYNYGYTF	TGTGCCAGCAGCCTCGACAGGTATAACTATGGCTACACCTTC
few	TRBV20-1	NA	TRBJ2-4	CSASLKPKNIQYF	TGCAGTGCTAGTCTGAAACCCAAAAACATTCAGTACTTC
few	TRBV12-3/TRBV12-4	NA	TRBJ2-5	CASSSRDLGQYF	TGTGCCAGCAGTTCTCGGGACCTGGGGCAGTACTTC
many	TRBV28	TRBD2	TRBJ2-1	CASSLRTSAYNEQFF	TGTGCCAGCAGTTTGAGGACTAGCGCGTACAATGAGCAGTTCTTC
few	TRBV20-1	TRBD1	TRBJ2-5	CSARFRGGRQYF	TGCAGTGCTAGGTTCCGAGGGGGCCGTCAGTACTTC
NA	TRBV3-1	NA	TRBJ2-4	CASSQDLDRTAKNIQYF	TGTGCCAGCAGCCAAGATTTAGACAGGACCGCCAAAAACATTCAGTACTTC
NA	TRBV12-3/TRBV12-4	NA	TRBJ1-2	CASSFGWGIYGYTF	TGCGCCAGCAGTTTCGGGTGGGGAATCTATGGCTACACCTTC
few	TRBV12-3/TRBV12-4	NA	TRBJ1-2	CASSFFPYRTANYGYTF	TGTGCCAGCAGTTTCTTCCCCTATCGGACAGCTAACTATGGCTACACCTTC